These T cell receptor beta chains were read from a single sample in a study of T cell responses to AZD1222 COVID-19 vaccine. Using immunoSEQ multiplex PCR, the repertoire was profiled, and TCRdb retains in-frame clones only, with some absent. The sample records approximately 140,000 clones, about 90% being singletons. The material was peripheral blood, obtained 28 days after the second dose of the MenACWY control vaccine. These TCRs come from an adult who received the MenACWY meningococcal vaccine as a control. Each CDR3 is given with its conserved first and last residue. The D gene is left open where the match is weak. Rows give clone size only sometimes, using once, few, many, or a class for an expanded clone.

d_call	j_call	v_call	clone_size	cdr3_nt	cdr3_aa
TRBD1	TRBJ2-7	TRBV4-3	medium-sized	TGCGCCAGTCCGACAGGGGGCGATTACGAGCAGTACTTC	CASPTGGDYEQYF
-	TRBJ1-5	TRBV18	-	TGTGCCAGCTCACCCACAAGGGTCAATCAGCCCCAGCATTTT	CASSPTRVNQPQHF
-	TRBJ2-5	TRBV3-1/TRBV3-2	-	TGTGCCAGCAGCCAAATCCAAGGGGGACAAGAGACCCAGTACTTC	CASSQIQGGQETQYF
-	TRBJ2-3	TRBV7-7	-	TGTGCTAGCAGCTTAGGCACAGGAGATACGCAGTATTTT	CASSLGTGDTQYF
-	TRBJ1-2	TRBV7-9	-	TGTGCCAGCAGCGGGGGTCACTATGGCTACACCTTC	CASSGGHYGYTF
TRBD2	TRBJ2-5	TRBV5-4	-	TGTGCCAGCAGCCTGGGACTAGCGGAGCTCCAAGAGACCCAGTACTTC	CASSLGLAELQETQYF
-	TRBJ1-4	TRBV7-2	-	TGTGCCAGCAGCTTAGGGGCAGGGATAACTGAAAAACTGTTTTTT	CASSLGAGITEKLFF
-	TRBJ2-5	TRBV6-1	-	TGTGCCAGCAGTGCTGCGACGGGGCCGCCAGGCGAGACCCAGTACTTC	CASSAATGPPGETQYF
-	TRBJ2-2	TRBV7-2	-	TGTGCCAGCAGCCAACTGGCCTTCACCGGGGAGCTGTTTTTT	CASSQLAFTGELFF
TRBD2	TRBJ2-1	TRBV7-2	-	TGTGCCAGCACCCTTAATCTAGCGGGGAACAATGAGCAGTTCTTC	CASTLNLAGNNEQFF
-	TRBJ2-7	TRBV24-1	-	TGTGCCACCAGTGAAGGGGGGACCTACGAGCAGTACTTC	CATSEGGTYEQYF
TRBD1	TRBJ2-4	TRBV2	-	TGTGCCAGCAGCGACAGGGGGCTGGACATTCAGTACTTC	CASSDRGLDIQYF
TRBD2	TRBJ2-5	TRBV19	-	TGTGCCAGTAGTATCACTAGCGGGAGGGATCAAGAGACCCAGTACTTC	CASSITSGRDQETQYF
TRBD1	TRBJ2-1	TRBV27	-	TGTGCCAGCAACGGACAGGGTAACAATGAGCAGTTCTTC	CASNGQGNNEQFF
-	TRBJ1-1	TRBV5-1	-	TGCGCCAGCCGCCTACAGGGATCTGAAGCTTTCTTT	CASRLQGSEAFF
-	TRBJ1-2	TRBV5-1	-	TGCGCCAGCAGCGGTGGGCACGATGACTATGGCTACACCTTC	CASSGGHDDYGYTF
-	TRBJ1-5	TRBV7-2	-	TGTGCCAGCAGCTTGGAGGGGCGAAGCAATCAGCCCCAGCATTTT	CASSLEGRSNQPQHF
-	TRBJ2-2	TRBV7-2	-	TGTGCCAGCAGCTTAGTGTGGGGGAACACCGGGGAGCTGTTTTTT	CASSLVWGNTGELFF
TRBD1	TRBJ1-2	TRBV28	-	TGTGCCATCGATGAATTACAGGGGGATGGTGGCTACACCTTC	CAIDELQGDGGYTF
-	TRBJ1-4	TRBV12-3/TRBV12-4	-	TGTGCCAGCAGTTTAGCGGACCCCCGTCGACTGTTTTTT	CASSLADPRRLFF
TRBD1	TRBJ2-7	TRBV6-2/TRBV6-3	-	TGTGCCAGCAGTTACCCCGGGACAGGGAGCTACGAGCAGTACTTC	CASSYPGTGSYEQYF
-	TRBJ1-2	TRBV9	-	TGTGCCAGCAGCGTAACCACGGACGGGGGCTATGGCTACACCTTC	CASSVTTDGGYGYTF
TRBD1	TRBJ2-3	TRBV2	once	TGTGCCAGCAAGCAGACCGGGACAGCGACGCCGGATACGCAGTATTTT	CASKQTGTATPDTQYF
TRBD1	TRBJ2-7	TRBV7-9	-	TGTGCCAGCAGCGGCCAGGGGGAAGAGCAGTACTTC	CASSGQGEEQYF
TRBD1	TRBJ1-1	TRBV18	once	TGTGCCAGCTCACCCGGGACAGACACTGAAGCTTTCTTT	CASSPGTDTEAFF
-	TRBJ2-7	TRBV12-3/TRBV12-4	-	TGTGCCAGCAGTTTACGGCTAGCAGGTCAGCAGTACTTC	CASSLRLAGQQYF
-	TRBJ2-3	TRBV6-5	-	TGTGCCAGCAGGACCTCCGCAGATACGCAGTATTTT	CASRTSADTQYF
TRBD2	TRBJ2-5	TRBV7-9	-	TGTGCCAGCCGACTTCGAGGTAGCGGGGAGGGGGAGACCCAGTACTTC	CASRLRGSGEGETQYF
TRBD1	TRBJ1-4	TRBV19	-	TGTGCCAGTAGTACCAGGGGGCTGGAGAATGAAAAACTGTTTTTT	CASSTRGLENEKLFF